These 17 T cell receptor beta chains came from one sample sequenced in a study of CD8 T cells in ankylosing spondylitis. One entry per CDR3 protein results from TCRdb running MiXCR on the 5' RACE reads. The sample holds 100,000 to 150,000 distinct CDR3 sequences, about an eighth seen once. Sequencing was performed on blood, either unsorted or a sorted T cell fraction (not recorded which). Receptor source: a female donor with ankylosing spondylitis or in good health (not recorded which).

This clonotype was seen repeatedly, ten times or more. The chain is built from TRBV9 and TRBJ1-2; D is perhaps TRBD1 (5 bases). V lost 5 bases and J 2 bases, leaving 10 bases between the germline ends. The CDR3 covers 13 residues. Germline V gives CDR1 SGDLS, CDR2 YYNGEE. The CDR3: CASRTENNYGYTF. The CDR3 nucleotides read TGTGCCAGCAGGACAGAAAACAACTATGGCTACACCTTC.

This clonotype has at least ten counts. This chain connects TRBV12-3 or TRBV12-4 to TRBJ2-1; weak D call: TRBD2 (6 bases). This CDR3 spans 14 amino acids. The V end lost 3 bases, the J end lost 7 bases, and 13 bases lay between the germline ends. CDR3 sequence reads: CASSFLDYTNEQFF. DNA for the CDR3: TGTGCCAGCAGTTTCCTGGACTATACGAATGAGCAGTTCTTC.

The chain couples TRBV13 to TRBJ2-5; 9 positions match TRBD1. Germline V CDR1 and CDR2: PRHDT, FYEKMQ (reference sequence). Losses at the gene ends were 4 bases for V and 5 bases for J; bases not matched to a gene: 5. The CDR3 is 14 residues long. CDR3: CASSSTGGGETQYF. The DNA for the CDR3 is TGTGCCAGCAGCTCGACAGGGGGAGGGGAGACCCAGTACTTC.

The chain is built from TRBV3-1 and TRBJ2-7; D not certain. CDR3 length: 17 amino acids. The germline V gene has CDR1 LGHDT and CDR2 YNNKEL (reference sequence). The V and J ends lost 11 bases and 0 bases respectively, with 26 bases between them. The CDR3 protein is CASSKHAPFAISYEQYF. The CDR3 coding sequence is TGTGCCTCCTCCAAGCACGCCCCGTTTGCGATCTCCTACGAGCAGTACTTC.

On this clonotype itself: A single base separates this from a much larger clone, so it may be a read error. The J gene is TRBJ1-1, the V gene TRBV5-1, with no clear D. CDR1 and CDR2 from the germline V gene are SGHRS and YFSETQ. CDR3 length: 13 residues. Here the CDR3 reads CVSSLLLDTEAFF. The CDR3 region has the DNA TGCGTCAGCAGCTTACTATTGGACACTGAAGCTTTCTTT.

This clonotype was seen many times. The chain employs TRBV12-3 or TRBV12-4 and TRBJ2-7, with D possibly matching TRBD2 (5 bases). CDR3 length: 15 amino acids. V lost 2 bases, J lost 5 bases, and 16 bases lay in between. The CDR3 is CASSLTPASFHEQYF. DNA of the CDR3: TGTGCCAGCAGTTTAACCCCCGCTAGCTTCCACGAGCAGTACTTC.

There are many counts of this clonotype. The genes are TRBV6-1 and TRBJ1-2; TRBD1 aligns across 7 bases. V was pared by 7 bases and J by 0 bases, with 11 bases of the junction left unmatched. The CDR3 has 16 amino acids. Looked up from germline, CDR1 is MNHNS and CDR2 is SASEGT. The CDR3 DNA reads as TGTGCCAGCACAATAGGGGGCGCAGGAGCTAACTATGGCTACACCTTC. It yields the protein CASTIGGAGANYGYTF.

V usage is TRBV11-1 and J usage is TRBJ1-1; 10 bases fit TRBD1. Germline V gene data show CDR1 as SGHAT and CDR2 as FQDESV (reference sequence). The CDR3 has 16 amino acids. Trimming cost V 2 bases and J 5 bases; bases outside gene matches: 8. CDR3 sequence (DNA): TGTGCCAGCAGCTTAAGCCCGGGACAGGGGAGGACTGAAGCTTTCTTT. It specifies CASSLSPGQGRTEAFF.

The chain carries TRBV6-5 and TRBJ2-5; D ambiguous. Germline V gene lookup returns CDR1 MNHEY and CDR2 SVGAGI. The CDR3 extends over 11 amino acids. The V end was cut by 7 bases, the J end by 5 bases, with 8 bases between. The CDR3 region is CASTKSETQYF. CDR3 DNA: TGTGCCAGCACCAAATCCGAGACCCAGTACTTC.

At least ten counts were recorded for this clonotype. The chain is built from TRBV11-2 and TRBJ2-1; 12 nucleotides align to TRBD1. Germline assignment: CDR1 SGHAT and CDR2 FQNNGV. The CDR3 extends over 16 amino acids. Losses at the gene ends were 1 base for V and 8 bases for J; bases not matched to a gene: 6. CDR3 sequence: CASSLVGTGGIDEQFF. In nucleotides, the CDR3 is TGTGCCAGCAGCTTAGTGGGGACAGGGGGCATAGATGAGCAGTTCTTC. Filled out from reference TRBV11-2 and TRBJ2-1, the complete variable domain reads EAGVAQSPRYKIIEKRQSVAFWCNPISGHATLYWYQQILGQGPKLLIQFQNNGVVDDSQLPKDRFSAERLKGVDSTLKIQPAKLEDSAVYLCASSLVGTGGIDEQFFGPGTRLTVL.

Of note for this clonotype: A much larger clone differs by one base, so this may be a read error. This chain joins TRBV6-2 or TRBV6-3 and TRBJ2-1; the match to TRBD2 covers 9 bases. This CDR3 has 15 residues. Germline CDR1 is MNHEY and CDR2 is SVGEGT. The CDR3, as DNA: TGTGCCAGCAGTCTTAGCGGGGGTTCCTACAGTGAGCAGTTCTTC. Protein sequence: CASSLSGGSYSEQFF.

J is TRBJ2-7 and V is TRBV7-2; the D gene is possibly TRBD1 (5 bases). V was clipped by 4 bases and J by 2 bases, with 9 bases between them. The CDR3 length is 13 residues. Germline CDR1 SGHTA, CDR2 FQGNSA. The CDR3 DNA is TGTGCCAGCAGCTGGAAACAGGCCTACGAGCAGTACTTC. Residues: CASSWKQAYEQYF. Using reference TRBV7-2 and TRBJ2-7 for the parts outside the CDR3, the full variable domain is GAGVSQSPSNKVTEKGKDVELRCDPISGHTALYWYRQSLGQGLEFLIYFQGNSAPDKSGLPSDRFSAERTGGSVSTLTIQRTQQEDSAVYLCASSWKQAYEQYFGPGTRLTVT.

This clonotype came up a few times. The V call is TRBV7-9, the J call TRBJ1-1, with a possible D match to TRBD1 (5 bases). Germline V CDR1 and CDR2: SEHNR, FQNEAQ (reference sequence). V dropped 2 bases and J dropped 0 bases, with 10 bases sitting between them. The CDR3 covers 15 residues. This CDR3 reads CASSLQGNMNTEAFF. The CDR3 nucleotides are TGTGCCAGCAGCTTACAGGGAAACATGAACACTGAAGCTTTCTTT.

The V call is TRBV5-6, the J call TRBJ2-1, with D hard to call. Trimming left V 3 bases short and J 2 bases short, with 18 bases between. Germline V gene lookup returns CDR1 SGHDT and CDR2 YYEEEE. The CDR3 is made up of 17 amino acids. The CDR3 loop is CASSSPDAAVPYNEQFF. CDR3 coding DNA: TGTGCCAGCAGCTCCCCGGACGCGGCGGTCCCCTACAATGAGCAGTTCTTC.

V is TRBV7-9 and J is TRBJ1-4; 7 bases are a match to TRBD1. V gave up 5 bases and J gave up 8 bases; unmatched junction bases: 14. Per the germline V gene, CDR1 is SEHNR and CDR2 is FQNEAQ (reference sequence). The CDR3 is 16 residues long. The CDR3 nucleotides read TGTGCCAGCAGCCTTAGACAGGGCCTGGTCCAGGAAAAACTGTTTTTT. Translating it yields CASSLRQGLVQEKLFF.

This clonotype has only a few counts. V and J are TRBV5-1 and TRBJ1-5; D perhaps matches TRBD1 (5 bases). This CDR3 region has 14 residues. V was pared by 0 bases and J by 1 base, with 5 bases between. Germline-derived CDR1 and CDR2 are SGHRS and YFSETQ. The CDR3, as DNA: TGCGCCAGCAGCTTGGAGGGGAGCAATCAGCCCCAGCATTTT. Translating it yields CASSLEGSNQPQHF.

Ten or more counts support this clonotype. The chain links TRBV12-3 or TRBV12-4 to TRBJ1-3; D might be TRBD1 (5 bases). The CDR3 has 17 residues. V dropped 6 bases and J dropped 4 bases, with 22 bases sitting between them. The CDR3 DNA follows: TGTGCCAGCAGCCGTAACATCGGGGGGATCGCAGGAAACACCATATATTTT. This sequence encodes CASSRNIGGIAGNTIYF.